The text below deals with one T cell receptor beta chain. The data belong to a study of control samples from healthy donors and cancer patients. The protocol was immunoSEQ multiplex PCR, while the TCRdb copy is restricted to in-frame clones and leaves out a portion. In the table there are 150,000 to 200,000 clones, about 90% of which are singletons. Per the germline V gene, CDR1 is MNHEY and CDR2 is SMNVEV (reference sequence). The CDR3 length is 18 residues. With V trimmed by 3 bases and J by 0 bases, 13 bases remained unmatched. The TCR comes from a man aged 30 to 39 in good health. The rearrangement joins TRBV27 to TRBJ1-1, with TRBD1 identical over 7 bases. The source material was blood. This CDR3 is CASSLGRDSMYMNTEAFF. The CDR3 bases are TGTGCCAGCAGTTTGGGCCGGGACAGCATGTACATGAACACTGAAGCTTTCTTT.